Listed below are T cell receptor beta chains from one sample, sequenced in a study of naive and memory T cell subsets. TCRdb reprocessed the UMI-ligation and nested PCR reads via MiXCR and lists one record per CDR3 protein. The sample holds approximately 140,000 distinct CDR3 sequences, over 20% seen once. Sequencing was done on a sample of naive CD4+ T cells from blood. These receptors all come from a human donor in good health. CDR3s include the opening cysteine and the closing phenylalanine or tryptophan. Fields, in order: clone size, J gene, D gene, V gene, CDR3 protein, CDR3 DNA. A D gene is named only where the DNA matches it firmly. Clone size is shown for a subset of rows, as once, few, many or a class of expanded clone.

. | TRBJ2-2 | . | TRBV4-3 | CASSQDGRGAATGELFF | TGCGCCAGCAGCCAAGATGGTAGAGGAGCCGCCACCGGGGAGCTGTTTTTT
. | TRBJ2-1 | . | TRBV10-3 | CAIGGGRTYNEQFF | TGTGCCATCGGGGGAGGTCGGACCTACAATGAGCAGTTCTTC
. | TRBJ2-3 | . | TRBV4-3 | CASSQERQGIHTQYF | TGCGCCAGCAGCCAAGAGAGGCAGGGGATCCATACGCAGTATTTT
many | TRBJ2-5 | . | TRBV7-2 | CASSQMGAGLMETQYF | TGTGCCAGCAGCCAGATGGGAGCGGGCCTAATGGAGACCCAGTACTTC
. | TRBJ2-1 | TRBD2 | TRBV12-3/TRBV12-4 | CASSFGAGDYNEQFF | TGTGCCAGCAGTTTTGGAGCGGGAGACTACAATGAGCAGTTCTTC
. | TRBJ2-1 | TRBD2 | TRBV20-1 | CSAILAGATFTTQFF | TGCAGTGCTATCTTAGCGGGAGCAACCTTTACCACGCAGTTCTTC
. | TRBJ1-1 | . | TRBV10-3 | CAIKLSSNFEAFF | TGTGCCATCAAGTTGAGTTCCAACTTTGAAGCTTTCTTT
few | TRBJ2-1 | . | TRBV5-1 | CASSLDGLQYNEQFF | TGCGCCAGCAGCTTGGACGGACTACAATACAATGAGCAGTTCTTC
. | TRBJ2-4 | TRBD1 | TRBV7-8 | CASSSGTGLAKNIQYF | TGTGCCAGCAGCTCGGGGACAGGTCTAGCCAAAAACATTCAGTACTTC
. | TRBJ2-1 | . | TRBV7-2 | CASSLGYYRVGDEQFF | TGTGCCAGCAGCTTAGGATATTATAGGGTTGGCGATGAGCAGTTCTTC
once | TRBJ1-2 | . | TRBV6-6 | CASSKVRDGYTF | TGTGCCAGCAGTAAGGTACGGGACGGCTACACCTTC
. | TRBJ1-4 | . | TRBV7-9 | CASSLIQSTNEKLFF | TGTGCCAGCAGTTTAATACAGTCAACTAATGAAAAACTGTTTTTT
few | TRBJ2-7 | TRBD1 | TRBV9 | CASSVGLGQGDDEQYF | TGTGCCAGCAGCGTAGGACTGGGACAGGGGGACGACGAGCAGTACTTC
. | TRBJ2-3 | TRBD1 | TRBV18 | CASSPEAGGLDTQYF | TGTGCCAGCTCACCCGAGGCAGGGGGCTTGGATACGCAGTATTTT
few | TRBJ2-3 | . | TRBV7-9 | CASSLASGSTDTQYF | TGTGCCAGCAGCTTAGCGTCCGGGAGCACAGATACGCAGTATTTT
many | TRBJ2-1 | . | TRBV20-1 | CSARGEVYNEQFF | TGCAGTGCTAGGGGGGAGGTCTACAATGAGCAGTTCTTC
. | TRBJ2-1 | TRBD2 | TRBV5-1 | CASSLGLAGGPEQFF | TGCGCCAGCAGCTTGGGACTAGCGGGAGGTCCTGAGCAGTTCTTC
. | TRBJ1-6 | . | TRBV2 | CASHPEGVPLHF | TGTGCCAGCCATCCCGAGGGTGTGCCCCTCCACTTT
few | TRBJ1-1 | . | TRBV29-1 | CSGGNTEAFF | TGCAGCGGAGGAAACACTGAAGCTTTCTTT
few | TRBJ2-1 | TRBD2 | TRBV7-8 | CASSLALSGGSVFNNEQFF | TGTGCCAGCAGCTTAGCCCTTAGCGGCGGGAGTGTGTTCAACAATGAGCAGTTCTTC
many | TRBJ2-1 | . | TRBV5-1 | CASSFSQYARADYNEQFF | TGCGCCAGCAGCTTCTCTCAATACGCACGAGCGGATTACAATGAGCAGTTCTTC
. | TRBJ2-1 | TRBD2 | TRBV15 | CATSRTLAGASNEQFF | TGTGCCACCAGCAGGACCCTAGCGGGAGCATCCAATGAGCAGTTCTTC
. | TRBJ1-1 | TRBD1 | TRBV3-1 | CASSQEGGTDPTF | TGTGCCAGCAGCCAAGAGGGAGGGACAGACCCTACCTTT
few | TRBJ1-5 | TRBD1 | TRBV6-2/TRBV6-3 | CASSSQGAWNQPQHF | TGTGCCAGCAGTAGCCAGGGGGCTTGGAATCAGCCCCAGCATTTT
few | TRBJ2-2 | . | TRBV7-3 | CASSLTGRSNTGELFF | TGTGCCAGCAGCTTAACTGGCAGGTCGAACACCGGGGAGCTGTTTTTT
. | TRBJ1-1 | TRBD1 | TRBV18 | CASSRLTGMNTEAFF | TGTGCCAGCTCACGACTGACAGGGATGAACACTGAAGCTTTCTTT
few | TRBJ2-7 | TRBD1 | TRBV5-1 | CASTVGDRASYEQYF | TGCGCCAGCACCGTCGGGGACAGGGCCTCCTACGAGCAGTACTTC
few | TRBJ1-2 | . | TRBV6-5 | CASSYPRRSSSSHSRFGYTF | TGTGCCAGCAGTTACCCTAGGAGATCGTCATCCTCCCACAGCCGGTTTGGCTACACCTTC
. | TRBJ2-1 | TRBD1 | TRBV6-1 | CASSGPGQGDNEQFF | TGTGCCAGCAGTGGTCCGGGACAGGGGGATAATGAGCAGTTCTTC
. | TRBJ1-3 | . | TRBV5-4 | CASSLGPTGGNTIYF | TGTGCCAGCAGCTTGGGTCCGACAGGAGGAAACACCATATATTTT
once | TRBJ2-1 | TRBD2 | TRBV7-2 | CASSSRGTSGPNSYNEQFF | TGTGCCAGCAGCTCCCGGGGGACTAGCGGACCCAACTCCTACAATGAGCAGTTCTTC
. | TRBJ2-7 | . | TRBV7-2 | CASGRRSSYEQYF | TGTGCCTCTGGACGAAGGAGCTCCTACGAGCAGTACTTC
. | TRBJ2-5 | . | TRBV7-2 | CASSFLARTIQETQYF | TGTGCCAGCAGCTTTTTGGCACGTACTATTCAAGAGACCCAGTACTTC
few | TRBJ1-5 | TRBD1 | TRBV6-5 | CASRRLGDSLSNQPQHF | TGTGCCAGCCGACGTCTGGGGGACAGTCTTAGCAATCAGCCCCAGCATTTT
few | TRBJ2-7 | . | TRBV7-9 | CASSLGGAAYEQYF | TGTGCCAGCAGCTTAGGGGGGGCGGCCTACGAGCAGTACTTC
few | TRBJ1-5 | . | TRBV12-3/TRBV12-4 | CASSLAGAGNQPQHF | TGTGCCAGCAGTTTGGCGGGGGCTGGCAATCAGCCCCAGCATTTT
few | TRBJ1-1 | . | TRBV6-5 | CASSYASGGRRNTEAFF | TGTGCCAGCAGTTACGCTTCGGGCGGACGAAGGAACACTGAAGCTTTCTTT
. | TRBJ2-1 | TRBD2 | TRBV11-3 | CASSLEPGGTHNEQFF | TGTGCCAGCAGCTTAGAGCCGGGAGGGACGCACAATGAGCAGTTCTTC
few | TRBJ2-1 | TRBD1 | TRBV6-5 | CASSYPIGNRGKYEQFF | TGTGCCAGCAGTTACCCGATCGGAAACAGGGGGAAATATGAGCAGTTCTTC
few | TRBJ2-3 | TRBD2 | TRBV5-1 | CASSHSGSSTDTQYF | TGCGCCAGCAGCCATAGCGGGAGTAGCACAGATACGCAGTATTTT
. | TRBJ2-1 | . | TRBV20-1 | CSARPSAYNEQFF | TGCAGTGCTAGACCCTCTGCCTACAATGAGCAGTTCTTC
many | TRBJ2-7 | TRBD1 | TRBV28 | CASSLGAGGSPTYEQYF | TGTGCCAGCAGTTTAGGGGCAGGGGGAAGTCCGACCTACGAGCAGTACTTC
. | TRBJ1-3 | TRBD1 | TRBV12-5 | CASAKRDRGLGNTIYF | TGTGCTAGTGCCAAACGAGACAGGGGCCTAGGAAACACCATATATTTT
many | TRBJ2-1 | . | TRBV2 | CASSRERGRGSEQFF | TGTGCCAGCAGTAGAGAGCGCGGACGAGGTTCGGAGCAGTTCTTC
. | TRBJ1-2 | . | TRBV28 | CASREQGLLIYGYTF | TGTGCCAGCAGGGAACAGGGTCTCCTTATCTATGGCTACACCTTC
. | TRBJ2-7 | TRBD1 | TRBV12-3/TRBV12-4 | CASNNRGTTVKQYF | TGTGCCAGCAACAACAGGGGAACTACGGTGAAGCAGTACTTC
. | TRBJ2-7 | . | TRBV12-3/TRBV12-4 | CASSFAGLSYEQYF | TGTGCCAGCAGTTTTGCGGGACTCTCCTACGAGCAGTACTTC